These T cell receptor beta chains were read from a single sample in a study of CD8 T cells in ankylosing spondylitis. TCRdb re-derived calls from the 5' RACE reads in MiXCR, one entry per CDR3 protein. The sample carries around 120,000 distinct CDR3 sequences, over 7% recorded once. Input material: blood, either unsorted or a sorted T cell fraction (not recorded which). Source of these receptors: a male donor with ankylosing spondylitis or in good health (not recorded which). The CDR3 runs from the conserved cysteine through the conserved F or W. For some rows the clone size is stated as once, few or many, or as a class when expanded; others skip it.

v_call,clone_size,j_call,cdr3_aa
TRBV29-1,many,TRBJ2-5,CSAKIPYSGRATQYF
TRBV20-1,many,TRBJ2-5,CSASSQGVETQYF
TRBV4-2,.,TRBJ2-1,CASSLRGSYEQFF
TRBV3-1,many,TRBJ2-1,CASTGGTTYNEQFF
TRBV6-5,many,TRBJ1-2,CASSYYVQGHYGYTF
TRBV5-1,many,TRBJ2-7,CASSLAGLAGGYEQYF
TRBV5-1,.,TRBJ2-1,CASSPGTSGPYNEQFF
TRBV29-1,.,TRBJ2-3,CRADPGGRGDTQYF
TRBV5-1,few,TRBJ1-1,CASSLERGGDTEAFF
TRBV12-3/TRBV12-4,.,TRBJ2-1,CASSFSETGYGEQFF
TRBV7-9,many,TRBJ2-1,CASSQASGRRNEQFF
TRBV19,few,TRBJ2-7,CASSISGYYEQYF
TRBV12-3/TRBV12-4,.,TRBJ2-5,CASSLVSGETQYF
TRBV7-2,many,TRBJ2-2,CASSLAHGSGELFF
TRBV21-1,.,TRBJ2-7,CASSSLHRVSYEQYF
TRBV7-9,.,TRBJ2-7,CASGAGVYEQYF
TRBV20-1,many,TRBJ2-7,CSAMHRERGEQYF
TRBV5-1,many,TRBJ2-2,CASRPRVYTGELFF
TRBV5-1,many,TRBJ1-2,CASSVQPSAGADYGYTF
TRBV21-1,.,TRBJ2-1,CASSKVHRRTNNEQFF
TRBV5-5,many,TRBJ1-1,CASSSTRTGGGTEAFF
TRBV29-1,many,TRBJ2-7,CSVVNSYYEQYF
TRBV12-3/TRBV12-4,many,TRBJ1-3,CASSSWTGAGNTIYF
TRBV7-2,few,TRBJ2-7,CASSSSGMSAGEQYF
TRBV29-1,many,TRBJ2-5,CSVEGLAAQETQYF
TRBV28,many,TRBJ2-1,CASSFSSGRGEQFF
TRBV27,many,TRBJ2-3,CASRILAGGPRDTQYF
TRBV7-9,many,TRBJ2-7,CASRLGQGSYEQYF
TRBV7-8,many,TRBJ2-1,CASSADRVPYNEQFF
TRBV4-3,many,TRBJ2-5,CASSLAGGPGETQYF
TRBV12-3/TRBV12-4,.,TRBJ2-2,CASSGLAGDVGELFF
TRBV7-2,many,TRBJ2-1,CASGPNYNEQFF
TRBV28,.,TRBJ2-6,CASTPSGSGANVLTF
TRBV29-1,.,TRBJ1-2,CSVVIANYGYTF
TRBV2,many,TRBJ2-1,CASRASGTGLNEQFF
TRBV5-1,many,TRBJ2-1,CASSLAGNEQFF